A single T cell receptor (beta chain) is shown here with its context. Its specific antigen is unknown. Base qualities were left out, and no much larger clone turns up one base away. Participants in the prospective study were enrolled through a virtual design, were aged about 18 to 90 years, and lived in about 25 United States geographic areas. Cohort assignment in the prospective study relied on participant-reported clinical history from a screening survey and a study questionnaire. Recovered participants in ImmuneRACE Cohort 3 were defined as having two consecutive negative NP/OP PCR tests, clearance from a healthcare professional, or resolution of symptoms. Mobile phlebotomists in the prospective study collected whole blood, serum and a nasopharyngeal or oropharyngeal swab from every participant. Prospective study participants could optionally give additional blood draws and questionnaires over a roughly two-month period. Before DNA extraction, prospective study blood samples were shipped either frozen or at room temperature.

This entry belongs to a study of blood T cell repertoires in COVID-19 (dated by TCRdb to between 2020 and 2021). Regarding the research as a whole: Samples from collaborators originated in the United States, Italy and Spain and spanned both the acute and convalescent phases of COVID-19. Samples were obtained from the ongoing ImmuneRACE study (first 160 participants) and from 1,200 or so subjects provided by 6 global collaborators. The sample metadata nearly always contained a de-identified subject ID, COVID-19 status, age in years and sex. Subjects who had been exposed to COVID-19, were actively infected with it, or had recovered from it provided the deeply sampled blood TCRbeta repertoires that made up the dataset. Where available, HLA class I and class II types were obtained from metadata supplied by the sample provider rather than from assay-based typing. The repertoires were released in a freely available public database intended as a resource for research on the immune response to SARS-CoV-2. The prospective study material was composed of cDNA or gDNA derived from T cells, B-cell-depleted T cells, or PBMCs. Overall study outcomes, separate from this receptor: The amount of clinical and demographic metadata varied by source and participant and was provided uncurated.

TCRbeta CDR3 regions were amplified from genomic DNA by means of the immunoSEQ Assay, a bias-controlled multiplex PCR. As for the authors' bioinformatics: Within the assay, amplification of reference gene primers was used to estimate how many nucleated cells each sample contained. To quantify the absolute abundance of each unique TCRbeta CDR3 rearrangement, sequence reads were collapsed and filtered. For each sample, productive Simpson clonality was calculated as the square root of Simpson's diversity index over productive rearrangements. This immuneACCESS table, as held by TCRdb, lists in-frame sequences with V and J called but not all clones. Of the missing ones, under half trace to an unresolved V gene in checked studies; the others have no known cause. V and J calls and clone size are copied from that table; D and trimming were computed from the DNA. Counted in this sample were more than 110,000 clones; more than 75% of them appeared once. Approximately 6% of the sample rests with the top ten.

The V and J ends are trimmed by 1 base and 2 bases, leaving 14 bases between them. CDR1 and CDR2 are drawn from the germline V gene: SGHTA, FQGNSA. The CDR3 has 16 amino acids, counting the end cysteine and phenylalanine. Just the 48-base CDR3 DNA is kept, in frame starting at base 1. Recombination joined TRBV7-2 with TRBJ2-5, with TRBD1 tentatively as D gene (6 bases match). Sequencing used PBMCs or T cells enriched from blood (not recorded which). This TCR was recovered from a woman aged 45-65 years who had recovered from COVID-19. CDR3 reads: CASSLVGGAGQETQYF. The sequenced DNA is TGTGCCAGCAGCTTAGTTGGGGGCGCAGGACAAGAGACCCAGTACTTC.